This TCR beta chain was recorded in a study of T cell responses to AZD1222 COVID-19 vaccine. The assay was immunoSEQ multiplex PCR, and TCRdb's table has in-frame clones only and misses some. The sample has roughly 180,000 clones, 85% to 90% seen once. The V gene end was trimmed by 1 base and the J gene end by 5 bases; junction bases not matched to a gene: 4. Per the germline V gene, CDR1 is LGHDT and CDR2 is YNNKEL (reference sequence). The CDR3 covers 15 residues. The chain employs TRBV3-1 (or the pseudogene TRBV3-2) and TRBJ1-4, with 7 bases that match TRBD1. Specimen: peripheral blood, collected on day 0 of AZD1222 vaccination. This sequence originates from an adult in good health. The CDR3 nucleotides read TGTGCCAGCAGCCAAGTGGTGGGACAGAATGAAAAACTGTTTTTT. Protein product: CASSQVVGQNEKLFF.